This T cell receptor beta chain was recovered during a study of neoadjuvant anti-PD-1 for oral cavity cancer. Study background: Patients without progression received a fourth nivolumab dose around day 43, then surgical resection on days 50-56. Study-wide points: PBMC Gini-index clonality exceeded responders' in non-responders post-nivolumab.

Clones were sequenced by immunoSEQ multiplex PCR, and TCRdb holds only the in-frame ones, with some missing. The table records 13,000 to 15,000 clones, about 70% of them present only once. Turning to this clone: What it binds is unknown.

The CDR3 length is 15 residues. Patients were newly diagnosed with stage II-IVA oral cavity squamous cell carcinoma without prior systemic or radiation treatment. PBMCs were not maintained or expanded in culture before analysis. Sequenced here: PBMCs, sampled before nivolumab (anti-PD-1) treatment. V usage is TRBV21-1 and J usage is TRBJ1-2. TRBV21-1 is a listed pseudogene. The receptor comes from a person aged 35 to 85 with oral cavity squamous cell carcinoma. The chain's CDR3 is CASSKMGGQNYGYTF. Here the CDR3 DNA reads TGTGCCAGCAGCAAAATGGGAGGACAGAACTATGGCTACACCTTC.